The 9 T cell receptor beta chains listed next were all sequenced from one sample in a study of T cell repertoires in cytomegalovirus infection. TCRdb re-derived calls from the reads in MiXCR, one entry per CDR3 protein. The table records around 530,000 distinct CDR3 sequences, 16% of them present only once. The sequenced material came from CD8+ T cells from PBMCs. The source of these receptors is a human donor in good health (CMV status not recorded). Some clones in this sample may be carry-over from other donors' samples.

This clonotype has only a few counts. The gene calls are TRBV11-3 and TRBJ2-1; maybe TRBD2 (5 bases). This CDR3 contains 12 residues. The V gene's germline CDR1 is SGHNT and CDR2 YENEEA. Trimming removed 2 bases from V and 8 bases from J, with 7 bases in between. The CDR3 DNA reads TGTGCCAGCAGCTTATCCGGGGATGAGCAGTTCTTC. Translating it yields CASSLSGDEQFF.

This clonotype was seen a few times. This chain uses TRBV7-9 with TRBJ2-1; TRBD1 or TRBD2 may be the D gene (5 bases each). CDR1 and CDR2 (germline): SEHNR, FQNEAQ (reference sequence). Trimming took 5 bases from V and 6 from J, leaving 14 bases between them. This CDR3 region has 14 residues. CDR3 DNA sequence: TGTGCCAGCAGCATCCGGGACCCCCCCAATGAGCAGTTCTTC. Translating gives CASSIRDPPNEQFF.

This clonotype came up a few times. The chain is built from TRBV24-1 and TRBJ2-2; D may be TRBD1 (5 bases). This CDR3 has 16 residues. Deletions cut 3 bases from V and 4 bases from J, with 14 bases between. Germline assignment: CDR1 KGHDR and CDR2 SFDVKD. The CDR3 loop is CATSDPQDERTGELFF. The CDR3 DNA is TGTGCCACCAGTGATCCACAGGACGAACGCACCGGGGAGCTGTTTTTT.

The J gene is TRBJ1-2, the V gene TRBV11-2, with D tentatively TRBD1 (5 bases). V was clipped by 8 bases and J by 8 bases, with 18 bases between them. The germline V gene encodes CDR1 SGHAT and CDR2 FQNNGV. This CDR3 spans 13 amino acids. The CDR3 DNA sequence: TGTGCCAGCGGGAGAGGGGCGACTCTCGGCTACACCTTC. It is translated as CASGRGATLGYTF.

CDR3 region: CASTRTEQYF. In DNA, the CDR3 is TGTGCCAGCACTAGGACCGAGCAGTACTTC. The chain links TRBV2 to TRBJ2-7; D remains unclear. V was cut by 7 bases and J by 6 bases, with 7 bases left in between. Germline CDR1 reads SNHLY; CDR2 reads FYNNEI. The CDR3 runs 10 residues.

The chain recombines TRBV5-8 with TRBJ2-7; perhaps TRBD2 as D (5 bases). Between the trimmed V and J ends, which lost 3 bases and 4 bases, there was a span of 8 bases. The CDR3 spans 12 residues. The germline CDR1 and CDR2 sequences are SGHTS and YDEGEE. Here the CDR3 reads CASSWRIYEQYF. DNA of the CDR3: TGTGCCAGCAGCTGGAGGATTTACGAGCAGTACTTC.

This clonotype was seen a few times. The chain joins TRBV4-1 to TRBJ2-3; maybe TRBD2 (5 bases). Trimming pared 4 bases from V and 0 bases from J, leaving 11 bases between. CDR1 is MGHRA and CDR2 is YSYEKL in the germline V gene. CDR3 size: 15 residues. The CDR3 spells CASSLKERSTDTQYF. The CDR3 DNA is TGCGCCAGCAGCCTCAAGGAGCGGAGCACAGATACGCAGTATTTT.

V gene TRBV4-1 combines with J gene TRBJ2-7; 10 nucleotides match TRBD2. Germline assignment: CDR1 MGHRA and CDR2 YSYEKL. The CDR3 covers 15 residues. V gave up 5 bases and J gave up 3 bases; unmatched junction bases: 7. CDR3 sequence: CASSSRTSGRYEQYF. The DNA for the CDR3 is TGCGCCAGCAGCTCGCGGACTAGCGGACGCTACGAGCAGTACTTC.

This clonotype appeared a few times. The chain uses TRBV5-1 and TRBJ2-1, with 10 nucleotides matching TRBD1. The CDR3 sequence is 16 residues long. The trim removed 0 bases at V and 4 bases at J, leaving 4 bases unmatched. Germline lookup yields CDR1 SGHRS and CDR2 YFSETQ. CDR3 DNA sequence: TGCGCCAGCAGCTTGGCCGACAGGGGGCTTTACAATGAGCAGTTCTTC. Its translation is CASSLADRGLYNEQFF.